There are a few counts of the clone carrying this T cell receptor (beta chain). Its antigen is not known. Using RNA transcripts as the source, TCR beta CDR3 regions were amplified. HTBI primers were the set used in a first-round RT-PCR of the TCR CDR3. TCRdb reanalysed the multiplex PCR reads using MiXCR and keeps one entry per CDR3 protein. Found here are about 560,000 distinct CDR3 sequences, around 13% of them singletons; the top ten hold more than 11%. Germline lookup yields CDR1 SGHDN and CDR2 FVKESK. V lost 2 bases and J lost 4, with 9 bases in between. CDR3 size: 13 residues. The sample comes from a study of T cells in Graves' hyperthyroidism and ophthalmopathy. Looking at the study overall: Once the initial diagnosis was made, peripheral blood was obtained before any treatment. Notes on the study in general: Ophthalmopathy was separated from stable hyperthyroidism by a 13 V-J model.

Material: blood. The genes are TRBV14 and TRBJ2-7; D is ambiguous. This receptor was obtained from a woman in her 40s with Graves' hyperthyroidism. The CDR3 region has the DNA TGTGCCAGCAGCCAACTTCTGGGATACGAGCAGTACTTC. Translation gives CASSQLLGYEQYF.